The 14 T cell receptor beta chains below come from one sample, sequenced in a study of read filtering for tumor transcriptome and immune sequencing. From roughly 390 ng of RNA, a library with molecular barcoded alpha/delta and beta/gamma adaptors was made. TCRdb re-called the reads through MiXCR, storing one row per CDR3 protein. This table holds over 45,000 distinct CDR3 sequences, less than 20% found once. The sequenced sample was a population of CD138-negative cells sorted from bone marrow. The receptors were sampled from a donor at least 40 years old with multiple myeloma.

This clonotype was found many times. The genes are TRBV3-1 and TRBJ2-7; D ambiguous. The CDR3 is 12 residues long. CDR1 and CDR2 (germline): LGHDT, YNNKEL (reference sequence). V lost 5 bases, J lost 5 bases, and 10 bases lay in between. This CDR3 reads CASSSGGDEQYF. The CDR3 DNA follows: TGTGCCAGCAGCTCGGGTGGCGACGAGCAGTACTTC.

This clonotype was counted at least ten times. This chain joins TRBV3-1 and TRBJ2-1; D might be TRBD2 (5 bases). Deletions cut 4 bases from V and 13 bases from J, with 17 bases between. Germline V gene sequence: CDR1 LGHDT, CDR2 YNNKEL (reference sequence). The CDR3 consists of 13 residues. CDR3 sequence: CASSPPDYIRQFF. In DNA, the CDR3 is TGTGCCAGCAGCCCACCCGACTATATTCGTCAGTTCTTC.

Regarding this clonotype: Being one base from a much bigger clone, this may be a read error. The rearrangement links TRBV7-9 to TRBJ2-5; D call uncertain. This CDR3 has 15 amino acids. Germline V lookup: CDR1 SEHNR, CDR2 FQNEAQ (reference sequence). CDR3 sequence: CASSPHKGHQGTQYF. The DNA for the CDR3 is TGTGCCAGCAGCCCCCACAAGGGTCACCAAGGGACCCAGTACTTC.

The chain joins TRBV28 to TRBJ1-1, with D perhaps matching TRBD1 (5 bases). Germline-derived CDR1 and CDR2 are MDHEN and SYDVKM. Trimming shortened V by 6 bases and J by 5 bases, and 19 bases separated the two germline ends. There are 15 residues in the CDR3. The CDR3 loop reads CASSPAQGGGTEAFF. The CDR3 nucleotides are TGTGCCAGCAGCCCGGCGCAGGGCGGAGGAACTGAAGCTTTCTTT.

The table lists this clonotype with many counts. This sequence joins TRBV5-1 and TRBJ2-1; perhaps TRBD2 as D (5 bases). V lost 0 bases and J lost 6, with 7 bases in between. CDR3 length: 13 residues. Germline V CDR1 and CDR2: SGHRS, YFSETQ. CDR3 protein: CASSLEGVNEQFF. DNA of the CDR3: TGCGCCAGCAGCTTGGAGGGAGTCAATGAGCAGTTCTTC. The variable domain in full, with the rest retrieved from reference TRBV5-1 and TRBJ2-1, is KAGVTQTPRYLIKTRGQQVTLSCSPISGHRSVSWYQQTPGQGLQFLFEYFSETQRNKGNFPGRFSGRQFSNSRSEMNVSTLELGDSALYLCASSLEGVNEQFFGPGTRLTVL.

Only one count was recorded for this clonotype. Since a much larger clone is just one base distant, this may be a read error. The V and J genes are TRBV6-6 and TRBJ1-5; D gene ambiguous. The CDR3 spans 13 residues. Trimming removed 0 bases at V and 7 bases at J, with 7 bases between. Per germline, CDR1 MNHNY and CDR2 SVGAGI (reference sequence). The CDR3, as DNA: TGTGCCAGCAGTTACTCGGATAAACAGCCCCAGCATTTT. It specifies CASSYSDKQPQHF.

This clonotype was detected many times. The CDR3 sequence: CSARVGGTEAFF. The DNA for the CDR3 is TGCAGTGCTAGAGTGGGGGGCACTGAAGCTTTCTTT. The chain is built from TRBV20-1 and TRBJ1-1; D is possibly TRBD1 (5 bases). This CDR3 has 12 residues. The V gene lost 1 base and the J gene lost 4 bases, with 7 bases spanning the gap. The germline V gene encodes CDR1 DFQATT and CDR2 SNEGSKA (reference sequence).

This clonotype came up many times. Mismatch with germline at one junction end may stem from a read error. The chain joins TRBV5-1 to TRBJ2-3, with 8 bases aligning to TRBD2. CDR1 and CDR2 (germline): SGHRS, YFSETQ. The CDR3 runs to 14 residues. Here the CDR3 reads CASSLGTSRDTQYF. As DNA, the CDR3 is TGCGCCAGCAGCTTGGGGACTAGCAGAGATACGCAGTATTTT.

This clonotype was found many times. The chain joins TRBV4-1 to TRBJ2-7; TRBD1 aligns across 8 bases. This CDR3 is 14 amino acids long. V was clipped by 6 bases and J by 3 bases; unmatched bases: 7. Germline CDR1 and CDR2: MGHRA and YSYEKL. The CDR3 reads CASSLGQGVYEQYF. CDR3 in DNA: TGCGCCAGCAGTCTTGGACAGGGTGTCTACGAGCAGTACTTC.

This clonotype was found many times. This chain connects TRBV6-6 to TRBJ1-1; D remains ambiguous. This CDR3 is built from 14 residues. CDR1 is MNHNY and CDR2 is SVGAGI in the germline V gene (reference sequence). V was pared by 4 bases and J by 1 base, with 10 bases between. The CDR3 loop reads CASSSYRENTEAFF. The DNA of the CDR3 is TGTGCCAGCAGTTCGTACAGAGAGAACACTGAAGCTTTCTTT.

Remarks on this clonotype: This may arise from a read error, as a much more abundant clone is one base away. This chain connects TRBV28 to TRBJ2-1; TRBD2 matches 12 bases. CDR3 length: 15 residues. CDR1 and CDR2 from the germline V gene are MDHEN and SYDVKM. The CDR3 loop is CAGSLETSGRNEQFF. The DNA for the CDR3 is TGTGCCGGCAGTTTAGAGACTAGCGGGAGAAATGAGCAGTTCTTC.

By share, this clonotype counts as medium-sized. The chain is built from TRBV11-3 and TRBJ2-1; D perhaps matches TRBD1 (6 bases). The CDR3 loop spans 16 amino acids. Germline V gives CDR1 SGHNT, CDR2 YENEEA. Trimming shortened V by 1 base and J by 7 bases, and 17 bases separated the two germline ends. In DNA, the CDR3 is TGTGCCAGCAGCTTAGTAGGGGGTCCGATGGGGAATGAGCAGTTCTTC. Protein: CASSLVGGPMGNEQFF.

In this sample, this clonotype turned up many times. This may be a read error: a much more frequent sequence differs by one nucleotide. V usage is TRBV29-1 and J usage is TRBJ2-1; a possible D gene is TRBD2 (5 bases). The CDR3 totals 14 residues. CDR1 is SQVTM, CDR2 ANQGSEA, per germline. The DNA for the CDR3 is TGCAGCGTTGAAGGGGGAGCTGTTGTCAATGAGCGGTTCTTC. Translating gives CSVEGGAVVNERFF.

Of note for this clonotype: Just one base apart from a much larger clone, this may be a read error. The chain joins TRBV7-2 to TRBJ2-7, with 7 nucleotides matching TRBD1. The CDR3 is 15 amino acids. The germline V gene has CDR1 SGHTA and CDR2 FQGNSA. This CDR3 reads CSSSSSEDRSYEQYF. As DNA, the CDR3 is TGTTCCAGCAGCTCGTCCGAGGACAGGTCCTACGAGCAGTACTTC.